The TCR beta chain described here comes from a study of early T cells in non-severe SARS-CoV-2 infection. Study in general: Chains stayed unpaired after sequencing of bulk RNA from unsorted whole blood. General study findings and limits: Sequences matched to VDJdb favored anti-spike CD8 responses, while private and CD4 specificities were missed.

Tagging with unique molecular identifiers was applied to individual cDNA molecules. Each CDR3 protein gets one entry after TCRdb re-called the 5' RACE reads with MiXCR. The data show about 100,000 distinct CDR3 sequences, around 10% seen once. This clonotype was detected many times. The target antigen is unknown. The sequenced material came from whole blood. This TCR was sampled from an adult who was a healthcare worker with PCR-confirmed SARS-CoV-2 infection or an uninfected control (not recorded which).

The CDR3, as DNA: TGCGCCAGCAGCACCGCTACAGGGGAAGAGACCCAGTACTTC. This gives the protein CASSTATGEETQYF. The rearrangement joins TRBV5-1 to TRBJ2-5, with 7 bases matching TRBD1. Germline V lookup: CDR1 SGHRS, CDR2 YFSETQ. This CDR3 has 14 residues. The J segment lost 3 bases and the V segment lost 4 bases, leaving 6 bases of the junction unmatched.